Following are 5 T cell receptor beta chains from one sample sequenced in a study of OX40 agonist ivuxolimab in advanced cancers. Sequenced by immunoSEQ multiplex PCR; TCRdb stores in-frame clones only, minus some. The sample consists of about 28,000 clones, around 87% of them appearing once. Sequences were derived from CD4+ or CD8+ T cells sorted from blood, sampled in a trial of the OX40 agonist ivuxolimab. Receptors were obtained from an adult with an advanced solid tumor such as melanoma, head and neck, liver or kidney cancer.

The rearrangement links TRBV7-6 to TRBJ2-6; TRBD1 matches 9 bases. Germline trimming cut 5 bases from V and 0 bases from J; bases unmatched to any gene: 17. The CDR3 extends over 21 amino acids. Looked up from germline, CDR1 is SGHVS and CDR2 is FNYEAQ. This CDR3 reads CASSIPTTGTGFGSGANVLTF. In nucleotides, the CDR3 is TGTGCCAGCAGCATACCAACCACAGGGACAGGGTTTGGCTCTGGGGCCAACGTCCTGACTTTC.

Remarks on this clone: The sample has other DNA sequences that encode this CDR3 too. This chain connects TRBV5-1 to TRBJ1-2, with D tentatively TRBD1 (6 bases). V lost 0 bases, J lost 10 bases, and 10 bases lay in between. The CDR3 runs 12 residues. Germline CDR1 and CDR2: SGHRS and YFSETQ. CDR3: CASSLGGGDYTF. In DNA form, the CDR3 reads TGCGCCAGCAGCTTGGGGGGGGGCGACTACACCTTC. The complete variable domain, with remaining parts taken from reference TRBV5-1 and TRBJ1-2, reads KAGVTQTPRYLIKTRGQQVTLSCSPISGHRSVSWYQQTPGQGLQFLFEYFSETQRNKGNFPGRFSGRQFSNSRSEMNVSTLELGDSALYLCASSLGGGDYTFGSGTRLTVV.

The rearrangement links TRBV6-5 to TRBJ1-6; D is unclear. This CDR3 comprises 14 residues. V was cut by 5 bases and J by 7 bases, with 12 bases left in between. CDR1 MNHEY and CDR2 SVGAGI come from the germline V gene. The CDR3 reads CASSTDWENSPLHF. CDR3 nucleotide sequence: TGTGCCAGCAGTACCGACTGGGAAAATTCACCCCTCCACTTT.

This clone was observed a handful of times. The chain couples TRBV7-9 to TRBJ2-5, with D maybe TRBD1 (6 bases). The V and J ends lost 5 bases and 2 bases respectively, with 12 bases between them. The CDR3 length is 14 residues. In germline, CDR1 is SEHNR, CDR2 FQNEAQ (reference sequence). The CDR3 spells CASSPDRRQETQYF. CDR3 coding DNA: TGTGCCAGCAGCCCCGACAGGAGACAAGAGACCCAGTACTTC.

V is TRBV5-6 and J is TRBJ2-2, with D possibly being TRBD1 (6 bases). Trimming stripped 4 bases from V and 2 bases from J, with 21 bases between. This CDR3 is built from 18 residues. Germline V gene lookup returns CDR1 SGHDT and CDR2 YYEEEE. In nucleotides, the CDR3 is TGTGCCAGCAGCCCCCCCTACCTGACAGGTCCCAACACCGGGGAGCTGTTTTTT. It codes for CASSPPYLTGPNTGELFF. The complete variable domain, with remaining parts taken from reference TRBV5-6 and TRBJ2-2, reads DAGVTQSPTHLIKTRGQQVTLRCSPKSGHDTVSWYQQALGQGPQFIFQYYEEEERQRGNFPDRFSGHQFPNYSSELNVNALLLGDSALYLCASSPPYLTGPNTGELFFGEGSRLTVL.